Each of the 25 T cell receptor beta chains below was sequenced from the same sample in a study of cytomegalovirus exposure and HLA in healthy donors. With 60 Vbeta and 13 Jbeta primers, the PCR was carried out. Only in-frame clones appear in the TCRdb table, and some are missing; sequencing was by immunoSEQ multiplex PCR. The profile shows 95,000 to 150,000 clones, roughly 15% of them singletons. The sequenced sample consisted of PBMCs. All receptors come from a female donor in good health and CMV-seropositive.

This clone was counted between two and nine times. The chain is built from TRBV6-1 and TRBJ2-7, with TRBD1 matching over 9 bases. Germline lookup yields CDR1 MNHNS and CDR2 SASEGT. This CDR3 is 11 amino acids long. Trimming at V came to 7 bases and at J to 6 bases, leaving 1 base not matched to a gene. CDR3 nucleotides: TGTGCCAGCAAGACAGGGGGCGAGCAGTACTTC. Its translation is CASKTGGEQYF.

This sequence joins TRBV7-2 and TRBJ2-3; 9 bases fit TRBD2. This CDR3 is 17 amino acids long. Germline V CDR1 and CDR2: SGHTA, FQGNSA. Germline trimming cut 5 bases from V and 3 bases from J; bases unmatched to any gene: 12. The CDR3 loop is CASSGLGLALDTDTQYF. The CDR3 DNA is TGTGCCAGCAGCGGCCTAGGACTAGCGCTCGATACAGATACGCAGTATTTT.

J is TRBJ1-2 and V is TRBV9; possibly TRBD1 for D (6 bases). V was shortened by 1 base and J by 5 bases, with 6 bases between the two germline ends. The CDR3 consists of 12 residues. Germline V CDR1 and CDR2: SGDLS, YYNGEE. The DNA for the CDR3 is TGTGCCAGCAGCGTACAGGGGTATGGCTACACCTTC. This translates into CASSVQGYGYTF.

The chain combines TRBV5-1 with TRBJ2-2; maybe TRBD2 (6 bases). Germline values: CDR1 SGHRS, CDR2 YFSETQ. The V and J ends lost 0 bases and 0 bases respectively, with 9 bases between them. CDR3 length: 16 residues. This CDR3 reads CASSLVGGSNTGELFF. Here the CDR3 DNA reads TGCGCCAGCAGCTTGGTGGGGGGTTCGAACACCGGGGAGCTGTTTTTT.

V and J are TRBV5-8 and TRBJ1-2, with 10 nucleotides matching TRBD1. The CDR3 length is 17 residues. Germline V lookup: CDR1 SGHTS, CDR2 YDEGEE. J gave up 4 bases and V 5 bases, and 14 bases lay outside the gene matches. This CDR3 is CASSWDRGHHLFYGYTF. The CDR3 bases are TGTGCCAGCAGTTGGGACAGGGGCCACCACTTATTCTATGGCTACACCTTC. The entire variable domain, with the rest obtained from reference TRBV5-8 and TRBJ1-2, is as follows: EAGVTQSPTHLIKTRGQQATLRCSPISGHTSVYWYQQALGLGLQFLLWYDEGEERNRGNFPPRFSGRQFPNYSSELNVNALELEDSALYLCASSWDRGHHLFYGYTFGSGTRLTVV.

This clone was seen only once. The CDR3, as DNA: TGTGCCAGCTCATCACAGGGGGCCGGGGAGCTGTTTTTT. It specifies CASSSQGAGELFF. The chain combines TRBV18 with TRBJ2-2; the match to TRBD1 covers 8 bases. The CDR3 sequence is 13 residues long. Germline V lookup: CDR1 KGHSH, CDR2 LQKENI. The V gene end was trimmed by 5 bases and the J gene end by 6 bases; junction bases not matched to a gene: 2.

This chain uses TRBV30 with TRBJ2-3; 7 bases are a match to TRBD1. Germline CDR1 reads GTSNPN; CDR2 reads SVGIG (reference sequence). J gave up 1 base and V 0 bases, and 7 bases lay outside the gene matches. The CDR3 has 16 amino acids. CDR3 coding DNA: TGTGCCTGGAGTGTAAGGGGGCAGGTCGGCACAGATACGCAGTATTTT. This codes for CAWSVRGQVGTDTQYF. Combining the CDR3 with reference TRBV30 and TRBJ2-3 gives the whole variable domain SQTIHQWPATLVQPVGSPLSLECTVEGTSNPNLYWYRQAAGRGLQLLFYSVGIGQISSEVPQNLSASRPQDRQFILSSKKLLLSDSGFYLCAWSVRGQVGTDTQYFGPGTRLTVL.

This rearrangement joins TRBV28 to TRBJ2-5, with a weak D call TRBD2 (6 bases). From germline, CDR1 is MDHEN and CDR2 SYDVKM. This CDR3 comprises 13 residues. V was clipped by 3 bases and J by 2 bases, with 7 bases between them. CDR3 in amino acids: CASSFAGQETQYF. CDR3 coding DNA: TGTGCCAGCAGTTTTGCGGGGCAAGAGACCCAGTACTTC.

This chain joins TRBV7-2 and TRBJ1-3; 8 nucleotides agree with TRBD1. The CDR3 runs 18 residues. Unmatched junction bases numbered 11, after V lost 4 bases and J lost 0 bases. Germline CDR1 reads SGHTA; CDR2 reads FQGNSA. The CDR3 region has the DNA TGTGCCAGCAGCTCCTGGGACAGGTCCCTCTCCTCTGGAAACACCATATATTTT. It encodes CASSSWDRSLSSGNTIYF.

This clone has more than one count but fewer than ten. This chain's CDR3 is CASSLEGQAHYNSPLHF. The CDR3 DNA reads TGCGCCAGCAGCTTGGAGGGACAGGCTCACTATAATTCACCCCTCCACTTT. This sequence joins TRBV5-1 and TRBJ1-6; the match to TRBD1 covers 8 bases. Unmatched junction bases numbered 5, after V lost 0 bases and J lost 3 bases. This CDR3 is 17 amino acids long. Germline V lookup: CDR1 SGHRS, CDR2 YFSETQ.

This clone was counted only a few times. The chain uses TRBV7-2 and TRBJ2-3, with D hard to call. The CDR3 covers 14 residues. Germline lookup yields CDR1 SGHTA and CDR2 FQGNSA. V gave up 1 base and J gave up 2 bases, with 7 bases separating them. CDR3 DNA: TGTGCCAGCAGCTTAGTTGGCCCCACAGATACGCAGTATTTT. Amino acid sequence: CASSLVGPTDTQYF.

V and J are TRBV15 and TRBJ2-7, with D uncertain. The V end was cut by 0 bases, the J end by 6 bases, with 12 bases between. The CDR3 loop spans 14 amino acids. CDR1 and CDR2 from the germline V gene are LNHNV and YYDKDF (reference sequence). CDR3 sequence (DNA): TGTGCCACCAGCAGAGATAACGGTCCGGGCGAGCAGTACTTC. It encodes CATSRDNGPGEQYF.

This clone was found a few times. The chain recombines TRBV5-6 with TRBJ1-2, with 7 positions matching TRBD1. Germline CDR1 is SGHDT and CDR2 is YYEEEE. V shed 3 bases, J shed 4 bases, and the junction held 9 bases outside the gene matches. The CDR3 consists of 15 residues. CDR3 region: CASSSKGGHPYGYTF. In DNA, the CDR3 is TGTGCCAGCAGCTCCAAAGGGGGCCACCCCTATGGCTACACCTTC.

This clone showed up just a few times. J is TRBJ1-6 and V is TRBV27, with D unresolved. The CDR3 is 15 amino acids. V lost 7 bases to trimming and J lost 2 bases, with 12 bases between them. Germline V gives CDR1 MNHEY, CDR2 SMNVEV (reference sequence). CDR3 loop: CASTTVEPYNSPLHF. The CDR3 nucleotides are TGTGCCAGCACCACTGTTGAACCCTATAATTCACCCCTCCACTTT.

This chain uses TRBV11-2 with TRBJ2-2, with 11 positions matching TRBD2. There are 15 residues in the CDR3. The germline gives CDR1 SGHAT, CDR2 FQNNGV. V trimming: 1 base; J trimming: 5 bases; junction bases outside the gene matches: 0. Here the CDR3 DNA reads TGTGCCAGCAGCTTAGGACTAGCGGGGACCGGGGAGCTGTTTTTT. Residues: CASSLGLAGTGELFF.

The chain combines TRBV25-1 with TRBJ2-7; D is perhaps TRBD2 (6 bases). Per the germline V gene, CDR1 is MGHDK and CDR2 is SYGVNS. V lost 1 base and J 6 bases, leaving 19 bases between the germline ends. The CDR3 consists of 16 residues. This CDR3 reads CASSELPPTSSGEQYF. The CDR3 bases are TGTGCCAGCAGTGAATTACCACCGACTAGTTCGGGCGAGCAGTACTTC.

This clone was counted a few times. The V gene is TRBV11-2, the J gene TRBJ2-7; D is perhaps TRBD1 (6 bases). Per germline, CDR1 SGHAT and CDR2 FQNNGV. The CDR3 length is 15 residues. Trimming took 3 bases from V and 6 from J, leaving 18 bases between them. The CDR3 loop is CASSFLRGQPAEQYF. CDR3 nucleotide sequence: TGTGCCAGCAGCTTTCTCAGGGGCCAGCCAGCCGAGCAGTACTTC.

The CDR3 region has the DNA TGCAGCGTTGAAAACCCAGGGCCTGGCTACACCTTC. Protein: CSVENPGPGYTF. This chain uses TRBV29-1 with TRBJ1-2; D may be TRBD1 (5 bases). Germline V gene sequence: CDR1 SQVTM, CDR2 ANQGSEA. The CDR3 extends over 12 amino acids. V lost 2 bases and J 7 bases, leaving 11 bases between the germline ends.

The CDR3 sequence is CASSLVAQKDTIYF. CDR3 sequence (DNA): TGTGCCAGCAGCTTAGTGGCACAGAAGGACACCATATATTTT. This chain uses TRBV7-9 with TRBJ1-3; D ambiguous. This CDR3 region has 14 residues. Between the trimmed V and J ends, which lost 1 base and 8 bases, there was a span of 12 bases. Germline lookup yields CDR1 SEHNR and CDR2 FQNEAQ (reference sequence).

This clone was counted a few times. The CDR3 reads CASSSGQGDGYTF. The CDR3 nucleotides are TGTGCCAGCAGTTCCGGACAGGGGGATGGCTACACCTTC. The rearrangement links TRBV27 to TRBJ1-2; 10 nucleotides agree with TRBD1. J was trimmed by 6 bases and V by 4 bases; bases with no gene match: 2. The CDR3 runs to 13 residues. Per germline, CDR1 MNHEY and CDR2 SMNVEV (reference sequence).

CDR3 in DNA: TGTGCCAGCAGTCTGACAGGGGTTATCACTGAAGCTTTCTTT. As protein: CASSLTGVITEAFF. The V gene is TRBV28, the J gene TRBJ1-1; 8 nucleotides match TRBD1. Trimming at V came to 5 bases and at J to 4 bases, leaving 6 bases not matched to a gene. The V gene's germline CDR1 is MDHEN and CDR2 SYDVKM. The CDR3 covers 14 residues.

This clone was counted only a few times. The rearrangement joins TRBV28 to TRBJ1-2, with D maybe TRBD1 (6 bases). Trimming cost V 3 bases and J 6 bases, with 14 bases left between them. The CDR3 contains 14 residues. Per germline, CDR1 MDHEN and CDR2 SYDVKM. CDR3 in amino acids: CASSFGGGRHGYTF. CDR3 DNA sequence: TGTGCCAGCAGTTTCGGGGGGGGCAGACATGGCTACACCTTC.

This clone has just a few counts. V is TRBV11-2 and J is TRBJ2-1; 12 bases map to TRBD2. Germline V lookup: CDR1 SGHAT, CDR2 FQNNGV. The CDR3 totals 17 residues. Trimming at V came to 5 bases and at J to 7 bases, leaving 12 bases not matched to a gene. The CDR3 protein is CASSDPLAGGGRNEQFF. The CDR3 DNA reads as TGTGCCAGCAGCGACCCCCTAGCGGGAGGGGGGAGGAATGAGCAGTTCTTC.

The V call is TRBV4-1, the J call TRBJ1-6; TRBD1 is a possible D gene (5 bases). The CDR3 covers 15 residues. V dropped 4 bases and J dropped 4 bases, with 11 bases sitting between them. Germline lookup yields CDR1 MGHRA and CDR2 YSYEKL. The CDR3 region has the DNA TGCGCCAGCAGCCCCGACAGATTGTATAATTCACCCCTCCACTTT. Encoded protein: CASSPDRLYNSPLHF.

V is TRBV5-1 and J is TRBJ2-5, with D unclear. CDR3 length equals 13 residues. The V end was cut by 2 bases, the J end by 2 bases, with 7 bases between. Germline assignment: CDR1 SGHRS and CDR2 YFSETQ. For the CDR3, the DNA is TGCGCCAGCAGCTTCGGCGGTCAAGAGACCCAGTACTTC. It yields the protein CASSFGGQETQYF. The full variable domain, its missing parts supplied by reference TRBV5-1 and TRBJ2-5, is KAGVTQTPRYLIKTRGQQVTLSCSPISGHRSVSWYQQTPGQGLQFLFEYFSETQRNKGNFPGRFSGRQFSNSRSEMNVSTLELGDSALYLCASSFGGQETQYFGPGTRLLVL.